These 27 T cell receptor beta chains were all obtained from the same sample, sequenced in a study of blood T cell repertoires in COVID-19. Assay: immunoSEQ multiplex PCR; the TCRdb copy retains only in-frame clones and omits some. Here the sample spans roughly 520,000 clones, 85% to 90% being singletons. Sequencing used PBMCs or T cells enriched from blood (not recorded which). The receptors derive from a woman between 35 and 50 years old who had recovered from COVID-19.

This clone showed up just once. This chain connects TRBV7-9 to TRBJ2-7, with TRBD1 identical over 9 bases. Trimming at V came to 7 bases and at J to 5 bases, leaving 9 bases not matched to a gene. Germline V CDR1 and CDR2: SEHNR, FQNEAQ (reference sequence). The CDR3 consists of 14 residues. In nucleotides, the CDR3 is TGTGCCAGCACCTTCGGGACAGGGTCCCACGAGCAGTACTTC. Protein sequence: CASTFGTGSHEQYF.

The rearrangement links TRBV2 to TRBJ1-1, with 12 positions matching TRBD1. The CDR3 contains 16 residues. V dropped 4 bases and J dropped 1; count of bases not matched to a gene: 4. Looked up from germline, CDR1 is SNHLY and CDR2 is FYNNEI. CDR3: CASSGGTGGQNTEAFF. The CDR3 DNA reads as TGTGCCAGCAGTGGAGGGACAGGGGGCCAGAACACTGAAGCTTTCTTT. Together with reference TRBV2 and TRBJ1-1, the CDR3 gives the full variable domain: EPEVTQTPSHQVTQMGQEVILRCVPISNHLYFYWYRQILGQKVEFLVSFYNNEISEKSEIFDDQFSVERPDGSNFTLKIRSTKLEDSAMYFCASSGGTGGQNTEAFFGQGTRLTVV.

This sequence joins TRBV4-3 and TRBJ2-2; 9 bases are a match to TRBD1. The CDR3 sequence is 17 residues long. V lost 4 bases and J lost 5; bases outside the gene matches: 11. The germline gives CDR1 LGHNA, CDR2 YSLEER. CDR3 coding DNA: TGCGCCAGCAGCCTGGGTCCGGGACAGGGACTAACCGGGGAGCTGTTTTTT. As protein: CASSLGPGQGLTGELFF.

V gene TRBV10-3 combines with J gene TRBJ1-1, with unresolved D. The CDR3 has 11 residues. V lost 7 bases to trimming and J lost 7 bases, with 10 bases between them. The germline gives CDR1 ENHRY, CDR2 SYGVKD. CDR3 coding DNA: TGTGCCATCACCCGCGGGGTTGAAGCTTTCTTT. Translation gives CAITRGVEAFF.

The gene calls are TRBV2 and TRBJ1-2; 9 nucleotides agree with TRBD1. The CDR3 length is 15 residues. V lost 6 bases, J lost 8 bases, and 13 bases stayed unmatched. CDR1 and CDR2 (germline): SNHLY, FYNNEI. DNA of the CDR3: TGTGCCAGCAGCCCCAATCGGGACAGGGTAATAGGCTACACCTTC. This codes for CASSPNRDRVIGYTF.

This clone occurred a few times. The rearrangement links TRBV9 to TRBJ2-1; TRBD2 might be the D (6 bases). Trimming pared 3 bases from V and 2 bases from J, leaving 21 bases between. The CDR3 sequence is 18 residues long. Germline V gene sequence: CDR1 SGDLS, CDR2 YYNGEE. CDR3: CASSGSPGRDPAYNEQFF. The CDR3 DNA follows: TGTGCCAGCAGCGGGAGTCCCGGGCGGGACCCAGCCTACAATGAGCAGTTCTTC.

The V gene is TRBV30, the J gene TRBJ1-2; the match to TRBD1 covers 7 bases. The V segment lost 4 bases and the J segment 4 bases; nucleotides outside the gene matches: 9. The CDR3 loop spans 14 amino acids. Germline values: CDR1 GTSNPN, CDR2 SVGIG (reference sequence). The CDR3 loop is CAWNKQGSGYGYTF. The CDR3 nucleotides read TGTGCCTGGAACAAACAGGGGTCTGGCTATGGCTACACCTTC.

This chain joins TRBV19 and TRBJ1-1; no firm D call. The V gene's germline CDR1 is LNHDA and CDR2 SQIVND (reference sequence). The V gene lost 6 bases and the J gene lost 0 bases, with 14 bases spanning the gap. This CDR3 is 15 amino acids long. DNA of the CDR3: TGTGCCAGTAGCCTACTTCAGGCTGTGAACACTGAAGCTTTCTTT. This sequence encodes CASSLLQAVNTEAFF.

The CDR3 DNA follows: TGCGCCAGCAGGGTTAGTGGACTATACAATGAGCAGTTCTTC. Its protein is CASRVSGLYNEQFF. The chain combines TRBV5-1 with TRBJ2-1, with TRBD2 as a possible D gene (6 bases). Looked up from germline, CDR1 is SGHRS and CDR2 is YFSETQ. The ends were cut back, 5 bases at V and 4 bases at J, with 13 bases in the middle. The CDR3 spans 14 residues.

The CDR3 loop is CAWTGQPYGTQYF. CDR3 nucleotides: TGTGCCTGGACCGGACAACCCTATGGAACCCAGTACTTC. V is TRBV30 and J is TRBJ2-5, with a weak D call TRBD1 (5 bases). Germline lookup yields CDR1 GTSNPN and CDR2 SVGIG (reference sequence). The CDR3 length is 13 residues. V was pared by 4 bases and J by 8 bases, with 17 bases between.

The genes are TRBV4-3 and TRBJ1-3; 9 nucleotides agree with TRBD1. Germline CDR1 and CDR2: LGHNA and YSLEER. The CDR3 length is 15 residues. The V segment lost 5 bases and the J segment 5 bases; nucleotides outside the gene matches: 7. CDR3 residues: CASSSEGQGRNTIYF. In nucleotides, the CDR3 is TGCGCCAGCAGCTCAGAGGGACAGGGAAGAAACACCATATATTTT.

The chain employs TRBV2 and TRBJ1-5; 9 nucleotides match TRBD1. CDR1 SNHLY and CDR2 FYNNEI come from the germline V gene. The CDR3 extends over 16 amino acids. Trimming at V came to 5 bases and at J to 7 bases, leaving 12 bases not matched to a gene. For the CDR3, the DNA is TGTGCCAGCAGTCGACAGGGGGGTAATGATGGGCAGCCCCAGCATTTT. Protein sequence: CASSRQGGNDGQPQHF.

The chain combines TRBV4-3 with TRBJ2-7; TRBD2 agrees at 16 bases. Germline V lookup: CDR1 LGHNA, CDR2 YSLEER. The CDR3 runs 18 residues. V lost 0 bases to trimming and J lost 2 bases; unmatched junction nucleotides: 4. In DNA form, the CDR3 reads TGCGCCAGCAGCCAAGAGGGACTAGCGGGAGGGGCGCCCTACGAGCAGTACTTC. As protein: CASSQEGLAGGAPYEQYF.

This sequence joins TRBV7-2 and TRBJ2-1, with TRBD2 matching 9 bases. CDR1 is SGHTA and CDR2 is FQGNSA in the germline V gene. CDR3 size: 14 residues. The junction had 7 bases not matched to a gene; V was cut back by 3 bases and J by 10 bases. In DNA, the CDR3 is TGTGCCAGCAGCTTTTTGGGACTAGCACACGAGCAGTTCTTC. This gives the protein CASSFLGLAHEQFF.

This clone was observed once. The chain joins TRBV6-2 or TRBV6-3 to TRBJ1-2; 8 bases match TRBD1. Losses at the gene ends were 5 bases for V and 4 bases for J; bases not matched to a gene: 6. Germline CDR1 reads MNHEY; CDR2 reads SVGEGT. The CDR3 runs to 14 residues. DNA of the CDR3: TGTGCCAGCAGTACAAGGACAGGGACCTATGGCTACACCTTC. As protein: CASSTRTGTYGYTF.

The chain is built from TRBV27 and TRBJ1-2, with TRBD1 matching 10 bases. J was trimmed by 2 bases and V by 2 bases; bases with no gene match: 2. Germline values: CDR1 MNHEY, CDR2 SMNVEV (reference sequence). The CDR3 is 15 amino acids. In DNA form, the CDR3 reads TGTGCCAGCAGTTTACGACAGGGGGCCAACTATGGCTACACCTTC. Amino acid sequence: CASSLRQGANYGYTF.

V and J are TRBV5-1 and TRBJ2-5; the match to TRBD1 covers 7 bases. This CDR3 contains 15 residues. Germline V lookup: CDR1 SGHRS, CDR2 YFSETQ. V was pared by 3 bases and J by 4 bases, with 9 bases of the junction left unmatched. The CDR3 spells CASSSQGRLTETQYF. Here the CDR3 DNA reads TGCGCCAGCAGCTCACAGGGGCGATTAACAGAGACCCAGTACTTC.

The chain recombines TRBV7-9 with TRBJ2-5; the D gene is possibly TRBD1 (6 bases). The V end lost 1 base, the J end lost 5 bases, and 11 bases lay between the germline ends. Per germline, CDR1 SEHNR and CDR2 FQNEAQ (reference sequence). The CDR3 is made up of 14 amino acids. The CDR3 coding sequence is TGTGCCAGCAGCTTAGACAGGGTGAAGGAGACCCAGTACTTC. Its protein product is CASSLDRVKETQYF.

CDR3 amino acids: CASSPRQTLNTEAFF. DNA for the CDR3: TGTGCCAGCTCACCACGACAGACTCTGAACACTGAAGCTTTCTTT. This chain links TRBV18 with TRBJ1-1; tentatively, D is TRBD1 (5 bases). The ends were cut back, 1 base at V and 0 bases at J, with 9 bases in the middle. The CDR3 sequence is 15 residues long. Looked up from germline, CDR1 is KGHSH and CDR2 is LQKENI.

The chain couples TRBV19 to TRBJ2-4, with D maybe TRBD2 (6 bases). V was pared by 5 bases and J by 9 bases, with 17 bases between. CDR3 size: 14 residues. Germline CDR1 LNHDA, CDR2 SQIVND (reference sequence). CDR3 sequence reads: CASSRGLTGGIQYF. CDR3 bases: TGTGCCAGTAGTCGGGGACTCACCGGGGGCATTCAGTACTTC.

The CDR3 is CASSPQSGQYQETQYF. CDR3 bases: TGTGCCAGCTCACCACAGAGCGGGCAGTACCAAGAGACCCAGTACTTC. This rearrangement joins TRBV18 to TRBJ2-5; maybe TRBD2 (6 bases). CDR3 length: 16 residues. V lost 1 base and J lost 0, with 12 bases in between. Germline V CDR1 and CDR2: KGHSH, LQKENI.

This clone was seen just once. V gene TRBV13 combines with J gene TRBJ1-2, with 7 bases identical to TRBD1. CDR3 size: 13 residues. V dropped 1 base and J dropped 6; count of bases not matched to a gene: 2. Germline V gene lookup returns CDR1 PRHDT and CDR2 FYEKMQ (reference sequence). The CDR3 region has the DNA TGTGCCAGCAGCTTAGAGGGGGCGGATGGCTACACCTTC. Translated: CASSLEGADGYTF.

The V and J genes are TRBV4-1 and TRBJ2-3; 12 bases are shared with TRBD2. The germline CDR1 and CDR2 sequences are MGHRA and YSYEKL. V gave up 8 bases and J gave up 9 bases; unmatched junction bases: 12. The CDR3 extends over 15 amino acids. Written as DNA, the CDR3 is TGCGCCAGCGGGACATTACGACTAGCGGGAGAGACGCAGTATTTT. It translates to CASGTLRLAGETQYF.

This clone has a single count. This rearrangement joins TRBV7-8 to TRBJ1-1; 9 bases agree with TRBD1. The V and J ends lost 5 bases and 3 bases, in that order; junction bases with no gene match: 10. Per the germline V gene, CDR1 is SGHVS and CDR2 is FQNEAQ. CDR3 size: 16 residues. In DNA form, the CDR3 reads TGTGCCAGCAGCGACTTAATGACAGGGGGGGACACTGAAGCTTTCTTT. As protein: CASSDLMTGGDTEAFF.

This clone was recorded only once. The gene calls are TRBV18 and TRBJ1-2; the match to TRBD1 covers 7 bases. The CDR3 sequence is 15 residues long. The V gene's germline CDR1 is KGHSH and CDR2 LQKENI. The trim removed 2 bases at V and 4 bases at J, leaving 7 bases unmatched. CDR3 residues: CASSPETGSAYGYTF. The CDR3 region has the DNA TGTGCCAGCTCACCAGAGACAGGGTCGGCCTATGGCTACACCTTC.

The chain couples TRBV2 to TRBJ2-7; TRBD1 aligns across 8 bases. The CDR3 consists of 15 residues. The V and J ends lost 2 bases and 10 bases, in that order; junction bases with no gene match: 13. Germline CDR1 reads SNHLY; CDR2 reads FYNNEI. The CDR3 DNA follows: TGTGCCAGCAGTGAACAAGGACAGGGTCAAAGTTTACAGTACTTC. This sequence encodes CASSEQGQGQSLQYF. Drawing the rest from reference TRBV2 and TRBJ2-7, the complete variable domain is EPEVTQTPSHQVTQMGQEVILRCVPISNHLYFYWYRQILGQKVEFLVSFYNNEISEKSEIFDDQFSVERPDGSNFTLKIRSTKLEDSAMYFCASSEQGQGQSLQYFGPGTRLTVT.

This clone was observed a few times. The rearrangement links TRBV4-3 to TRBJ1-2, with D possibly matching TRBD1 (5 bases). There are 15 residues in the CDR3. Germline V gene lookup returns CDR1 LGHNA and CDR2 YSLEER. V lost 1 base, J lost 0 bases, and 9 bases lay in between. CDR3 sequence: CASSQGQLANYGYTF. Written as DNA, the CDR3 is TGCGCCAGCAGCCAAGGACAGTTAGCTAACTATGGCTACACCTTC.